A selection of T cell receptor beta chains follows, all from one sample in a study of blood T cells in healthy people across ages. Via MiXCR, TCRdb re-called the 5' RACE reads, giving one row per CDR3 protein. The sample consists of about 720,000 distinct CDR3 sequences, just under 25% of them appearing once. These data are also associated with another study on T cells of mothers and their children.

Input material: blood. The receptor source for this set is a boy between 10 and 17 years old in good health. CDR3s include the opening cysteine and the closing phenylalanine or tryptophan. D genes are given only for firm matches. Clone size is not always given. Where it is, it says once, few, many or a class for expanded clones.

>TRBJ2-1|TRBD2|many|TRBV6-2/TRBV6-3
TGTGCCAGCAGTCGCGGGACTAGCGGCTACAATGAGCAGTTCTTC
CASSRGTSGYNEQFF
>TRBJ2-5|TRBD2|few|TRBV7-6
TGTGCCAGCAGCTTAGCGGAGGGCGCGGGAGGGGGTGAGACCCAGTACTTC
CASSLAEGAGGGETQYF
>TRBJ1-2|.|.|TRBV29-1
TGCAGCGTAACCGGGACATTGGATTCCGGCTACACCTTC
CSVTGTLDSGYTF
>TRBJ1-5|.|.|TRBV28
TGTGCCAGCAGTCCTTTTGGGCCTTATAGCAATCAGCCCCAGCATTTT
CASSPFGPYSNQPQHF
>TRBJ2-5|TRBD2|few|TRBV28
TGTGCCAGTTCCTGGCTAGCGGCGCAAGAGACCCAGTACTTC
CASSWLAAQETQYF
>TRBJ2-1|TRBD2|.|TRBV4-3
TGCGCCAGCAGCCAAGAGTTAGCGGGGGGGCTCGATGAGCAGTTCTTC
CASSQELAGGLDEQFF
>TRBJ2-7|TRBD1|once|TRBV18
TGTGCCAGCTCACCATACGGTCCTGGGACAGGGACTTACGAGCAGTACTTC
CASSPYGPGTGTYEQYF
>TRBJ2-7|.|.|TRBV29-1
TGCAGCGTTGAGTCCCGGACAGTCAACTCCTACGAGCAGTACTTC
CSVESRTVNSYEQYF
>TRBJ2-4|TRBD2|.|TRBV20-1
TGCAGTGCTACAAGCGGGGGGGCCACCAAAAACATTCAGTACTTC
CSATSGGATKNIQYF
>TRBJ2-2|.|few|TRBV12-3/TRBV12-4
TGTACCATCCTTAGGGTGACCGGGGAGCTGTTTTTT
CTILRVTGELFF
>TRBJ2-1|.|few|TRBV7-8
TGTGCCAGCAGCTTAGTTTACTATGAGCAGTTCTTC
CASSLVYYEQFF
>TRBJ1-1|.|.|TRBV29-1
TGCAGCGGGCTGACAGTTAACACTGAAGCTTTCTTT
CSGLTVNTEAFF
>TRBJ1-6|.|few|TRBV6-2/TRBV6-3
TGTGCCAGCAGTGCAACCTCGGACGGCGGGCATTCACCCCTCCACTTT
CASSATSDGGHSPLHF
>TRBJ2-7|.|.|TRBV29-1
TGCAGCGTTTTCGGGGTGGCCCCCACCTACGAGCAGTACTTC
CSVFGVAPTYEQYF
>TRBJ2-5|.|.|TRBV29-1
TGCAGCGTTGAAGAGCTGTCCTACAATGAGCGGTTCTTC
CSVEELSYNERFF
>TRBJ1-1|.|.|TRBV7-9
TGTGCCGGCTACGTGGGGGCAGGATGGACTGAAGCTTTCTTT
CAGYVGAGWTEAFF
>TRBJ2-1|.|few|TRBV20-1
TGCAGTGCTAGAGACCCCAGGAGGGTGGCCTACAATGAGCAGTTCTTC
CSARDPRRVAYNEQFF
>TRBJ2-1|.|once|TRBV7-9
TGTGCCAGCAGCTTATTAGGGACACCGTACAATGAGCAGTTCTTC
CASSLLGTPYNEQFF
>TRBJ2-7|.|.|TRBV7-8
TGTGCCAGCAGCTTGTACTCTGGGGATTACGAGCAGTACTTC
CASSLYSGDYEQYF
>TRBJ1-2|.|.|TRBV25-1
TGTGCCAGCCGGAATGGGGGGGGCTATGGCTACACCTTC
CASRNGGGYGYTF
>TRBJ1-2|.|few|TRBV6-6
TGTGCCAGCAGTTACTTGCCCGAGGGTTCGTATGGCTACACCTTC
CASSYLPEGSYGYTF
>TRBJ1-1|.|.|TRBV29-1
TGCAGCGTAGGAGTGAACACTGAAGCTTTCTTT
CSVGVNTEAFF
>TRBJ2-1|.|.|TRBV12-3/TRBV12-4
TGTGCCAGCCTTAGGGGACCTAACCAGTTCTTC
CASLRGPNQFF
>TRBJ2-7|TRBD1|.|TRBV6-6
TGTGCCAGCAGACCCCAGGGGGCGCTTGGATACGAGCAGTACTTC
CASRPQGALGYEQYF
>TRBJ2-5|.|few|TRBV4-1
TGCGCCAGCAGCCAACGTGGCACAGACTTACAAGAGACCCAGTACTTC
CASSQRGTDLQETQYF
>TRBJ2-2|TRBD1|few|TRBV6-6
TGTGCCACTAAGACGGACAGGGGTTATACCGGGGAGCTGTTTTTT
CATKTDRGYTGELFF
>TRBJ2-1|TRBD2|.|TRBV20-1
TGCAGTGCTAGAGGTAGCGGGATCTTCAGTGGCGATGAGCAGTTCTTC
CSARGSGIFSGDEQFF
>TRBJ2-3|TRBD2|few|TRBV29-1
TGCAGCGCCGGGACGCTGGACGGGGGGGCGCAGTATTTT
CSAGTLDGGAQYF
>TRBJ2-2|.|few|TRBV20-1
TGCAGTGCTAGAGTCTCCGAAAACACCGGGGAGCTGTTTTTT
CSARVSENTGELFF
>TRBJ1-6|.|few|TRBV20-1
TGCAGTGCTAGATTGACAGTGGTGAATTCACCCCTCCACTTT
CSARLTVVNSPLHF
>TRBJ2-7|.|.|TRBV5-5
TGTGCCAGCAGCTTGATGCCAGGGCCTGACGAGCAGTACTTC
CASSLMPGPDEQYF
>TRBJ2-2|.|.|TRBV29-1
TGCAGCGCCCTGAGGGGGGAGCTGTTTTTT
CSALRGELFF
>TRBJ1-2|.|.|TRBV13
TGTGCCAGCAGCTTAGTTGAACAGGGCGAGAGCTATGGCTACACCTTC
CASSLVEQGESYGYTF
>TRBJ1-1|.|.|TRBV5-6
TGTGCCAGCAGCTTGCGAGCGGGTAGGGCGAACACTGAAGCTTTCTTT
CASSLRAGRANTEAFF
>TRBJ1-1|.|few|TRBV29-1
TGCAGCCGACTCGTTTCTGAAGCTTTCTTT
CSRLVSEAFF
>TRBJ2-2|.|.|TRBV6-5
TGTGCCAGCAGTTACAACGGGCAGAAGAACACCGGGGAGCTGTTTTTT
CASSYNGQKNTGELFF
>TRBJ2-7|.|few|TRBV4-1
TGCGCCAGCAGCCCTTTACTTACCTCCTACGAGCAGTACTTC
CASSPLLTSYEQYF
>TRBJ2-1|TRBD2|few|TRBV5-1
TGCGCCAGCAGCTTGGCGACTAGCGGGGGCTACAATGAGCAGTTCTTC
CASSLATSGGYNEQFF
>TRBJ2-7|.|.|TRBV6-1
TGTGCCAGCAGTCCCGGCGTCATGGGACCAGCCCCCTACGAGCAGTACTTC
CASSPGVMGPAPYEQYF
>TRBJ1-2|.|.|TRBV5-1
TGCGCCAGCACTCTAGACAGTCTATCCTCCTATGGCTACACCTTC
CASTLDSLSSYGYTF
>TRBJ2-3|TRBD2|few|TRBV7-9
TGTGCCAGCAGCACCACCCTGCTGGGACTAGCGGGAGTGGATACGCAGTATTTT
CASSTTLLGLAGVDTQYF
>TRBJ1-1|.|few|TRBV7-2
TGTGCCAGCAGCCCCACCGGGACACTCGGGGCGGACACTGAAGCTTTCTTT
CASSPTGTLGADTEAFF
>TRBJ2-2|.|few|TRBV27
TGTGCCAGCAGTTACAGGGCGAACACCGGGGAGCTGTTTTTT
CASSYRANTGELFF
>TRBJ2-7|TRBD1|few|TRBV18
TGTGCCAGCTCATCGACAGGGCCAAGCCTAAATTACGAGCAGTACTTC
CASSSTGPSLNYEQYF
>TRBJ2-1|.|few|TRBV12-3/TRBV12-4
TGTGCCAGCACAAGGCCAAGCTCCTACAATGAGCAGTTCTTC
CASTRPSSYNEQFF
>TRBJ1-2|.|few|TRBV20-1
TGCAGTGCTAGAGGCGGCGGGCAGTCTAACTATGGCTACACCTTC
CSARGGGQSNYGYTF
>TRBJ2-5|TRBD2|few|TRBV7-2
TGTGCCAGCAGACCGAGCGGGGGGGCCTGGGAGACCCAGTACTTC
CASRPSGGAWETQYF
>TRBJ2-7|TRBD2|.|TRBV7-9
TGTGCCAGCAGCTTAGGCGGGAGTATCCACGAGCAGTACTTC
CASSLGGSIHEQYF
>TRBJ2-7|.|.|TRBV6-2/TRBV6-3
TGTGCCAGCACCCCTTTTTCGGACGCAGGCTACGAGCAGTACTTC
CASTPFSDAGYEQYF
>TRBJ2-1|.|few|TRBV20-1
TGCAGTGCTAGAGTTAGCGGCTACTACAATGAGCAGTTCTTC
CSARVSGYYNEQFF
>TRBJ1-1|TRBD1|.|TRBV7-2
TGTGCCAGCAGCCCAGAAGGGACAGGGTACACTGAAGCTTTCTTT
CASSPEGTGYTEAFF
>TRBJ2-5|TRBD2|few|TRBV28
TGTGCCAGCAGTTTGATCCGGCGGGGGGGCCTTGAGACCCAGTACTTC
CASSLIRRGGLETQYF
>TRBJ1-6|.|.|TRBV12-3/TRBV12-4
TGTGCCAGCAGTTTGAATGAGGGTTATAATTCACCCCTCCACTTT
CASSLNEGYNSPLHF
>TRBJ2-5|.|.|TRBV20-1
TGCAGTGCTAGAACCCGACCGACTAAAGAGACCCAGTACTTC
CSARTRPTKETQYF
>TRBJ1-1|.|.|TRBV4-3
TGCGCCAGCAGCCAAGACCGTTGGGCGGTCACTGAAGCTTTCTTT
CASSQDRWAVTEAFF
>TRBJ2-3|.|.|TRBV7-9
TGTGCCAGCCGAAACCCCCATTCGGGACCCACAGATACGCAGTATTTT
CASRNPHSGPTDTQYF
>TRBJ2-4|TRBD1|once|TRBV12-3/TRBV12-4
TGTGCCAGCAGCACAGGGGGCGTCAAAAACATTCAGTACTTC
CASSTGGVKNIQYF